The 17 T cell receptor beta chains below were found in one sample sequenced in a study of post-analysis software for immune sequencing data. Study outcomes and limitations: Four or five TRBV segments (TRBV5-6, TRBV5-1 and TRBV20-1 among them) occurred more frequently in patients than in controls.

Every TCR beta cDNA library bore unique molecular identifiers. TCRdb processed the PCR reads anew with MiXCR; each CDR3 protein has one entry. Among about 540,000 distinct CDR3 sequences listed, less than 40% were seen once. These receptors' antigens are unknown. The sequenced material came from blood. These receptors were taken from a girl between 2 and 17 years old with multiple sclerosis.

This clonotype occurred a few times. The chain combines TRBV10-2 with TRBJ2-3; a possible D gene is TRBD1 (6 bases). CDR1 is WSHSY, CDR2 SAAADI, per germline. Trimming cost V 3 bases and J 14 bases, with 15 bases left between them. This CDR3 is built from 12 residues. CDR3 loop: CASSEVRGRVYF. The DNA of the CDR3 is TGCGCCAGCAGTGAAGTCAGGGGTAGAGTGTATTTT.

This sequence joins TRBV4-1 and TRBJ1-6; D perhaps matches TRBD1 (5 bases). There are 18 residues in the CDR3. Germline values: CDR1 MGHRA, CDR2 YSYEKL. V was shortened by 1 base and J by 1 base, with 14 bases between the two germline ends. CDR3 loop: CASSQAWGRASYNSPLHF. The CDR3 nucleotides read TGCGCCAGCAGCCAAGCCTGGGGCAGGGCTTCCTATAATTCACCCCTCCACTTT.

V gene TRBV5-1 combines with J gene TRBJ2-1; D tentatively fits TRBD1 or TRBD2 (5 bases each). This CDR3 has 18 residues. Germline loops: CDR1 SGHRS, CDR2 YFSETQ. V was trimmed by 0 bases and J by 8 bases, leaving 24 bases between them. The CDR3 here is CASSLALHANRMGDEQFF. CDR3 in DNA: TGCGCCAGCAGCTTGGCCTTACATGCGAACAGAATGGGGGATGAGCAGTTCTTC. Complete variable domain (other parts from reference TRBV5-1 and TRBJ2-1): KAGVTQTPRYLIKTRGQQVTLSCSPISGHRSVSWYQQTPGQGLQFLFEYFSETQRNKGNFPGRFSGRQFSNSRSEMNVSTLELGDSALYLCASSLALHANRMGDEQFFGPGTRLTVL.

CDR3 DNA: TGTGCCAGCAGTTACGGACCGGGGGGCTTTCGAGAGACCCAGTACTTC. Its translation is CASSYGPGGFRETQYF. The V gene is TRBV6-5, the J gene TRBJ2-5; TRBD2 might be the D (7 bases). CDR1 is MNHEY, CDR2 SVGAGI, per germline. V was pared by 2 bases and J by 4 bases, with 17 bases between. The CDR3 has 16 amino acids.

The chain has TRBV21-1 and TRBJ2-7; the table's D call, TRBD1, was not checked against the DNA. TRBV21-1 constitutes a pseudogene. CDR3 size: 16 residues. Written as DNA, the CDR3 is TGTGCCAGCAGCAAAGGACGGGACAGGGCGGACTACGAGCAGTACTTC. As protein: CASSKGRDRADYEQYF.

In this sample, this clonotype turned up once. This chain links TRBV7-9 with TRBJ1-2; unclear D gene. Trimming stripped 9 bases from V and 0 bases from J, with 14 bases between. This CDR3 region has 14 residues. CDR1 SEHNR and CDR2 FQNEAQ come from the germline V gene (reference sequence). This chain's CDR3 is CASSPVGANYGYTF. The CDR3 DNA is TGTGCCAGTAGTCCCGTCGGGGCTAACTATGGCTACACCTTC.

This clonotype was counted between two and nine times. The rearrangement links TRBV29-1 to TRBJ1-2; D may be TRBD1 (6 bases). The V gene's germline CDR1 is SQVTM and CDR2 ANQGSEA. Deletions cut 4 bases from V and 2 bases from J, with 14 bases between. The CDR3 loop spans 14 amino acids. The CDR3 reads CSVGGRGRNYGYTF. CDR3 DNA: TGCAGCGTTGGGGGAAGGGGGAGGAACTATGGCTACACCTTC.

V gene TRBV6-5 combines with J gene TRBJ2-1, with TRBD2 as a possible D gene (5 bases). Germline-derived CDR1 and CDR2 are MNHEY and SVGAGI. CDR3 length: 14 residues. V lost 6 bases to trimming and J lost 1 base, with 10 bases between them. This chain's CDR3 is CASRLTRSYNEQFF. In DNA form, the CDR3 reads TGTGCCAGCAGACTAACTAGATCCTACAATGAGCAGTTCTTC.

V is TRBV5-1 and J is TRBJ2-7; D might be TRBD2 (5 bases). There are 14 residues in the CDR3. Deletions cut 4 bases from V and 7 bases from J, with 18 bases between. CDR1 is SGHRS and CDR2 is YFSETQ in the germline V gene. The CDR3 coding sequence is TGCGCCAGCAGCCCCAAGGACTTCTACAATGAGCAGTACTTC. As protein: CASSPKDFYNEQYF.

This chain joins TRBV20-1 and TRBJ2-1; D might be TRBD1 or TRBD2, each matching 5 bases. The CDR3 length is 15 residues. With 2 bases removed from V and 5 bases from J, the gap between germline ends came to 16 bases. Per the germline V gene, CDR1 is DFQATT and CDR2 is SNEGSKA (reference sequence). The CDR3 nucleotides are TGCAGTGCTAGACTCGAGGGGACGCCAAACAATGAGCAGTTCTTC. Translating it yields CSARLEGTPNNEQFF.

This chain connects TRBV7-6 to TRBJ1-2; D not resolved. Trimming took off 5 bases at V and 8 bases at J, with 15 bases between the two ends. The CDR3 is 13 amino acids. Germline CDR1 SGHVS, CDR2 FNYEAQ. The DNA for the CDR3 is TGTGCCAGCAGCCTGTCCCCTCTGAGGGGCTACACCTTC. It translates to CASSLSPLRGYTF.

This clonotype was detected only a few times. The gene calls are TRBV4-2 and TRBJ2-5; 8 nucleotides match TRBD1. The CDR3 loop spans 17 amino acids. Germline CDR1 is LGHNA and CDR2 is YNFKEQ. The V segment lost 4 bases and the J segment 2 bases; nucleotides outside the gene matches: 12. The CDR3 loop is CASSLPSPGGSQETQYF. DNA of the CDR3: TGTGCCAGCAGCCTACCCTCCCCAGGGGGCTCACAAGAGACCCAGTACTTC.

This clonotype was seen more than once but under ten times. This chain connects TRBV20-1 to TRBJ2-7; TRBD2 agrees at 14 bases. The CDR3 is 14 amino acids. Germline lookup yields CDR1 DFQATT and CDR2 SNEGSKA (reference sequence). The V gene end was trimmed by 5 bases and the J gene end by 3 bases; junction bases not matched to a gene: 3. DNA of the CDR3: TGCAGTGCTCGGACTAGCGGGGGGATCTACGAGCAGTACTTC. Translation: CSARTSGGIYEQYF.

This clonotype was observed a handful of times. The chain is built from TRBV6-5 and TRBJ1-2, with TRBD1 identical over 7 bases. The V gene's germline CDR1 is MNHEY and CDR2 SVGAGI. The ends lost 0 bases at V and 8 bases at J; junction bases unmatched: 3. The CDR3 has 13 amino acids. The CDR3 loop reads CASSYSRGLGYTF. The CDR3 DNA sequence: TGTGCCAGCAGTTACTCGAGGGGGCTAGGCTACACCTTC.

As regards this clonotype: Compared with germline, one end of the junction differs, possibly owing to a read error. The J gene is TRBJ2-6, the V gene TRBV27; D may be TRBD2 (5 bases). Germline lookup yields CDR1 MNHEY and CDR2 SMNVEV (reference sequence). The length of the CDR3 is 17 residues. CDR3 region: CASSFSDWPSGANVLTF. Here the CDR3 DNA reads TGCGCCAGCAGTTTCTCGGACTGGCCCTCTGGGGCCAACGTCCTGACTTTC. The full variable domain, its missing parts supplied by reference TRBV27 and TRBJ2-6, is EAQVTQNPRYLITVTGKKLTVTCSQNMNHEYMSWYRQDPGLGLRQIYYSMNVEVTDKGDVPEGYKVSRKEKRNFPLILESPSPNQTSLYFCASSFSDWPSGANVLTFGAGSRLTVL.

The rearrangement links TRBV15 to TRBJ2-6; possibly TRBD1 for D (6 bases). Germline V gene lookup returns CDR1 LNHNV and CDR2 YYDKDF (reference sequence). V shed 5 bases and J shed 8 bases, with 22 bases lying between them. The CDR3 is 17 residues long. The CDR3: CATSSLGTGFLTNVLTF. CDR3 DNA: TGTGCCACCAGCTCCTTGGGAACAGGGTTCTTAACCAACGTCCTGACTTTC.

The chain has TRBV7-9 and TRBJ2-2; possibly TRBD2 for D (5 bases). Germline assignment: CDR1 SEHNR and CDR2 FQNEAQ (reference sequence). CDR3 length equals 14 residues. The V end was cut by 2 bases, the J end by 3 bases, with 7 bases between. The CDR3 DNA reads TGTGCCAGCAGCTTACTCGGGGACACCGGGGAGCTGTTTTTT. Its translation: CASSLLGDTGELFF.